The text below deals with one TCR beta chain. The sample is drawn from a study of shared clonotypes between healthy human individuals. The CDR3 is 13 residues long. Trimming removed 5 bases at V and 4 bases at J, with 9 bases between. Germline CDR1 SGHTA, CDR2 FQGNSA. Measured with immunoSEQ multiplex PCR; TCRdb has only the in-frame clones, and not every one. The repertoire holds about 1 million clones, with under 80% as singletons. The sample consisted of memory CD4+ T cells sorted from blood. Subset described: CD45RA-negative fraction. The TCR originated in a man between 18 and 35 years old in good health. The chain joins TRBV7-2 to TRBJ2-1, with no clear D. CDR3 bases: TGTGCCAGCAGCGCCGCGCAATACAATGAGCAGTTCTTC. Encoded protein: CASSAAQYNEQFF.